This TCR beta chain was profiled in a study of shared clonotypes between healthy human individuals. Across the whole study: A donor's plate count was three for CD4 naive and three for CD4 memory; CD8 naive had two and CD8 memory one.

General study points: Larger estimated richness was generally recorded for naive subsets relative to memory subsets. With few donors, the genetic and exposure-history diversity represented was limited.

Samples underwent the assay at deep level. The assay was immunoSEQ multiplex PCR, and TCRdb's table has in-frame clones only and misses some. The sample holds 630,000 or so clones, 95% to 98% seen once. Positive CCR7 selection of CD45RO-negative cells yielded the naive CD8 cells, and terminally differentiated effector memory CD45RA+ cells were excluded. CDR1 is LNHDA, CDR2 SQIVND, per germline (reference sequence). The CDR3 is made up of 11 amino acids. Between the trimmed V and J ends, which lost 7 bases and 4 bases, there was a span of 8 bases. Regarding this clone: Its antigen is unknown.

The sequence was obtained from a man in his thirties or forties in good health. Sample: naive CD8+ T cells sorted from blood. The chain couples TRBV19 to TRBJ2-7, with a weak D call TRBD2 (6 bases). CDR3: CASKGTYEQYF. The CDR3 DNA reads TGTGCCAGTAAAGGGACTTACGAGCAGTACTTC.